Following are 24 T cell receptor beta chains from one sample sequenced in a study of cytomegalovirus exposure and HLA in healthy donors. It was with 60 Vbeta and 13 Jbeta primers that the PCR ran. The assay was immunoSEQ multiplex PCR, and TCRdb's table has in-frame clones only and misses some. The profile shows 150,000 or so clones, approximately 80% of them singletons. Material for sequencing was PBMCs. The receptors stem from a woman in her 30s in good health and CMV-seronegative.

The chain is built from TRBV2 and TRBJ1-6; 8 nucleotides line up with TRBD1. CDR1 is SNHLY and CDR2 is FYNNEI in the germline V gene. The CDR3 is made up of 13 amino acids. V gave up 6 bases and J gave up 7 bases; unmatched junction bases: 2. CDR3 DNA sequence: TGTGCCAGCAGACGGACAGGGAATTCACCCCTCCACTTT. Its translation is CASRRTGNSPLHF.

The chain is built from TRBV13 and TRBJ2-7; unclear D gene. Germline CDR1 PRHDT, CDR2 FYEKMQ (reference sequence). The V end lost 1 base, the J end lost 7 bases, and 8 bases lay between the germline ends. The CDR3 totals 12 residues. The CDR3 sequence is CASSLAGWEQYF. The DNA of the CDR3 is TGTGCCAGCAGCTTAGCGGGTTGGGAGCAGTACTTC. The entire variable domain, with the rest obtained from reference TRBV13 and TRBJ2-7, is as follows: AAGVIQSPRHLIKEKRETATLKCYPIPRHDTVYWYQQGPGQDPQFLISFYEKMQSDKGSIPDRFSAQQFSDYHSELNMSSLELGDSALYFCASSLAGWEQYFGPGTRLTVT.

This clone showed up just a few times. This rearrangement joins TRBV4-2 to TRBJ2-1; TRBD2 might be the D (5 bases). Germline CDR1 reads LGHNA; CDR2 reads YNFKEQ. The CDR3 has 12 amino acids. The V gene lost 7 bases and the J gene lost 6 bases, with 10 bases spanning the gap. CDR3 DNA: TGTGCCAGCAAGTGGAGGAGCAATGAGCAGTTCTTC. Translating it yields CASKWRSNEQFF.

V usage is TRBV6-5 and J usage is TRBJ2-1, with no clear D. V dropped 0 bases and J dropped 0 bases, with 9 bases sitting between them. Per germline, CDR1 MNHEY and CDR2 SVGAGI. The CDR3 totals 16 residues. The CDR3 DNA follows: TGTGCCAGCAGTTACTCGCCCCGGAGCTCCTACAATGAGCAGTTCTTC. It yields the protein CASSYSPRSSYNEQFF.

The V gene is TRBV7-3, the J gene TRBJ2-1; 9 bases are shared with TRBD1. The CDR3 is 16 amino acids. V gave up 6 bases and J gave up 5 bases; unmatched junction bases: 11. CDR1 and CDR2 (germline): SGHTA, FQGTGA. CDR3 region: CASRLTGTGRDNEQFF. CDR3 bases: TGTGCCAGCAGACTAACCGGGACAGGGAGAGACAATGAGCAGTTCTTC. Based on the CDR3 plus reference TRBV7-3 and TRBJ2-1, the full variable domain is GAGVSQTPSNKVTEKGKYVELRCDPISGHTALYWYRQSLGQGPEFLIYFQGTGAADDSGLPNDRFFAVRPEGSVSTLKIQRTERGDSAVYLCASRLTGTGRDNEQFFGPGTRLTVL.

This rearrangement joins TRBV27 to TRBJ1-1, with TRBD1 identical over 10 bases. The CDR3 loop spans 16 amino acids. With V trimmed by 2 bases and J by 4 bases, 7 bases remained unmatched. Germline V gene sequence: CDR1 MNHEY, CDR2 SMNVEV (reference sequence). As DNA, the CDR3 is TGTGCCAGCAGTTTACAGGGGACAGGGGTGATCACTGAAGCTTTCTTT. Translating gives CASSLQGTGVITEAFF.

This rearrangement joins TRBV5-1 to TRBJ1-5; TRBD1 aligns across 10 bases. The germline V gene encodes CDR1 SGHRS and CDR2 YFSETQ. V lost 5 bases and J lost 5; bases outside the gene matches: 1. The CDR3 length is 13 residues. The DNA of the CDR3 is TGCGCCAGCAGGGGGACAGGGGATCAGCCCCAGCATTTT. Protein product: CASRGTGDQPQHF.

This chain uses TRBV6-6 with TRBJ2-3; 7 nucleotides match TRBD2. The CDR3 covers 15 residues. CDR1 MNHNY and CDR2 SVGAGI come from the germline V gene (reference sequence). The ends lost 7 bases at V and 0 bases at J; junction bases unmatched: 7. The CDR3 region has the DNA TGTGCCAGCACCCCGGGGCGGGGGAGCACAGATACGCAGTATTTT. This gives the protein CASTPGRGSTDTQYF.

This chain joins TRBV6-5 and TRBJ2-7, with TRBD1 matching over 7 bases. The CDR3 contains 14 residues. CDR1 and CDR2 (germline): MNHEY, SVGAGI. V dropped 6 bases and J dropped 2; count of bases not matched to a gene: 7. CDR3 residues: CASRQTGDTYEQYF. The CDR3 coding sequence is TGTGCCAGCAGACAAACAGGGGATACCTACGAGCAGTACTTC.

The chain recombines TRBV7-3 with TRBJ1-1; no definite D call. The germline V gene has CDR1 SGHTA and CDR2 FQGTGA. This CDR3 has 15 amino acids. Trimming left V 2 bases short and J 5 bases short, with 15 bases between. CDR3 nucleotides: TGTGCCAGCAGCTTAGCGGGAGGGATAAATACTGAAGCTTTCTTT. Protein: CASSLAGGINTEAFF.

This clone was picked up a small number of times. The V and J genes are TRBV29-1 and TRBJ1-1; D gene ambiguous. Germline V gene data show CDR1 as SQVTM and CDR2 as ANQGSEA. V gave up 6 bases and J gave up 0 bases, with 11 bases separating them. There are 13 residues in the CDR3. The CDR3 sequence is CSVSRLLNTEAFF. The CDR3 nucleotides read TGCAGCGTCAGCAGGCTACTGAACACTGAAGCTTTCTTT.

The gene calls are TRBV6-5 and TRBJ2-1; 9 positions match TRBD2. Unmatched junction bases numbered 9, after V lost 5 bases and J lost 7 bases. This CDR3 contains 15 residues. The germline CDR1 and CDR2 sequences are MNHEY and SVGAGI. CDR3 protein: CASSAPGLANNEQFF. CDR3 bases: TGTGCCAGCAGTGCCCCGGGACTAGCCAATAATGAGCAGTTCTTC.

This clone came up a few times. This rearrangement joins TRBV11-3 to TRBJ2-3; D gene uncertain. The V and J ends lost 1 base and 4 bases respectively, with 3 bases between them. Germline V gene sequence: CDR1 SGHNT, CDR2 YENEEA. This CDR3 spans 12 amino acids. Written as DNA, the CDR3 is TGTGCCAGCAGCTTAGTATCAGATACGCAGTATTTT. As protein: CASSLVSDTQYF.

The V call is TRBV27, the J call TRBJ2-6, with D possibly TRBD1 on 6 matching bases. This CDR3 is 17 amino acids long. V dropped 6 bases and J dropped 2 bases, with 17 bases sitting between them. The germline V gene encodes CDR1 MNHEY and CDR2 SMNVEV (reference sequence). As DNA, the CDR3 is TGTGCCAGCAGGTCCTGGGGTCAGGGGACTGGGGCCAACGTCCTGACTTTC. It encodes CASRSWGQGTGANVLTF.

This clone appeared a single time. The CDR3 DNA follows: TGTGCCAGCAGCCCAGGGACAGCTAGCAATCAGCCCCAGCATTTT. It translates to CASSPGTASNQPQHF. The chain links TRBV7-9 to TRBJ1-5; 7 nucleotides align to TRBD1. Germline CDR1 is SEHNR and CDR2 is FQNEAQ (reference sequence). The CDR3 consists of 15 residues. With V trimmed by 5 bases and J by 0 bases, 4 bases remained unmatched.

A remark on this clone: Other DNA sequences in this specimen translate into the identical CDR3. The CDR3 loop reads CASSLVPGTEAFF. CDR3 sequence (DNA): TGTGCCAGCAGCTTAGTACCCGGGACTGAAGCTTTCTTT. V is TRBV7-2 and J is TRBJ1-1; D call uncertain. The CDR3 runs 13 residues. Germline V CDR1 and CDR2: SGHTA, FQGNSA. V lost 1 base and J 5 bases, leaving 8 bases between the germline ends.

This clone was found a few times. Within the sample, other DNA sequences also encode this same CDR3. This chain uses TRBV5-1 with TRBJ2-3; perhaps TRBD2 as D (5 bases). This CDR3 region has 14 residues. Trimming pared 0 bases from V and 2 bases from J, leaving 7 bases between. Germline assignment: CDR1 SGHRS and CDR2 YFSETQ. As DNA, the CDR3 is TGCGCCAGCAGCTTGGGTCTAGCCACAGATACGCAGTATTTT. Protein: CASSLGLATDTQYF.

The genes are TRBV16 and TRBJ1-4, with D possibly being TRBD1 (6 bases). This CDR3 contains 15 residues. The V gene lost 4 bases and the J gene lost 3 bases, with 12 bases spanning the gap. Germline lookup yields CDR1 KGHSY and CDR2 FQNENV. The CDR3 protein is CASSRRQVSNEKLFF. CDR3 nucleotides: TGTGCCAGCAGCCGTCGACAGGTATCTAATGAAAAACTGTTTTTT. Complete variable domain (other parts from reference TRBV16 and TRBJ1-4): GEEVAQTPKHLVRGEGQKAKLYCAPIKGHSYVFWYQQVLKNEFKFLISFQNENVFDETGMPKERFSAKCLPNSPCSLEIQATKLEDSAVYFCASSRRQVSNEKLFFGSGTQLSVL.

The CDR3 reads CASSLGGQGADEAFF. The CDR3 coding sequence is TGTGCCAGCAGCTTAGGGGGACAGGGGGCGGATGAAGCTTTCTTT. The chain couples TRBV7-6 to TRBJ1-1; 12 bases line up with TRBD1. Trimming took 1 base from V and 7 from J; bases not matched to a gene: 4. Germline V lookup: CDR1 SGHVS, CDR2 FNYEAQ. The CDR3 length is 15 residues.

The chain has TRBV28 and TRBJ1-5, with TRBD1 matching 9 bases. After removal of 2 bases from V and 5 bases from J, the junction contained 7 bases not matched to a gene. The CDR3 length is 16 residues. Germline values: CDR1 MDHEN, CDR2 SYDVKM. The chain's CDR3 is CASSLPGTGRDQPQHF. In DNA, the CDR3 is TGTGCCAGCAGTTTACCAGGGACAGGGAGAGATCAGCCCCAGCATTTT.

The chain couples TRBV5-1 to TRBJ1-1; no clear D. V lost 1 base and J 1 base, leaving 8 bases between the germline ends. This CDR3 has 14 residues. The germline gives CDR1 SGHRS, CDR2 YFSETQ. In DNA form, the CDR3 reads TGCGCCAGCAGCTTGCGGCAGGAGAACACTGAAGCTTTCTTT. This sequence encodes CASSLRQENTEAFF.

V usage is TRBV10-3 and J usage is TRBJ1-2, with 7 nucleotides matching TRBD1. From germline, CDR1 is ENHRY and CDR2 SYGVKD. This CDR3 region has 13 residues. Trimming took 6 bases from V and 2 from J; bases not matched to a gene: 3. CDR3 amino acids: CAISPTGNYGYTF. CDR3 coding DNA: TGTGCCATCAGCCCGACAGGGAACTATGGCTACACCTTC.

The chain couples TRBV7-8 to TRBJ2-2; no firm D call. V dropped 3 bases and J dropped 0 bases, with 8 bases sitting between them. The CDR3 sequence is 15 residues long. In germline, CDR1 is SGHVS, CDR2 FQNEAQ. CDR3 sequence reads: CASSLRGPNTGELFF. CDR3 sequence (DNA): TGTGCCAGCAGCTTGCGAGGTCCGAACACCGGGGAGCTGTTTTTT.

The chain carries TRBV5-1 and TRBJ1-4; 7 nucleotides align to TRBD1. The V and J ends lost 4 bases and 7 bases, in that order; junction bases with no gene match: 7. From germline, CDR1 is SGHRS and CDR2 YFSETQ. CDR3 length: 14 residues. In nucleotides, the CDR3 is TGCGCCAGCAGCACCGGGACAGAGGGTGAAAAACTGTTTTTT. Translated: CASSTGTEGEKLFF.